Listed here are 6 T cell receptor beta chains from one sample, sequenced in a study of blood T cell repertoires in COVID-19. The data were produced by immunoSEQ multiplex PCR, yet TCRdb's version contains in-frame clones alone and is incomplete. The table lists 120,000 or so clones, around 86% of them singletons. The sequenced sample was peripheral blood. These receptors all come from a woman aged 65 to 85 with acute or convalescent COVID-19.

The chain combines TRBV2 with TRBJ2-7, with D possibly being TRBD2 (5 bases). The CDR3 length is 13 residues. The germline CDR1 and CDR2 sequences are SNHLY and FYNNEI. Trimming removed 10 bases at V and 3 bases at J, with 16 bases between. CDR3 nucleotide sequence: TGTGCCATCCTAGAACGGGATCTCTACGAGCAGTACTTC. Its translation: CAILERDLYEQYF. The entire variable domain, with the rest obtained from reference TRBV2 and TRBJ2-7, is as follows: EPEVTQTPSHQVTQMGQEVILRCVPISNHLYFYWYRQILGQKVEFLVSFYNNEISEKSEIFDDQFSVERPDGSNFTLKIRSTKLEDSAMYFCAILERDLYEQYFGPGTRLTVT.

V usage is TRBV3-1 (or the pseudogene TRBV3-2) and J usage is TRBJ1-5; possibly TRBD1 for D (6 bases). Germline CDR1 LGHDT, CDR2 YNNKEL (reference sequence). The length of the CDR3 is 14 residues. Trimming took 1 base from V and 6 from J, leaving 10 bases between them. The chain's CDR3 is CASSQGGGPQPQHF. In DNA, the CDR3 is TGTGCCAGCAGCCAAGGGGGGGGGCCTCAGCCCCAGCATTTT.

The chain carries TRBV5-1 and TRBJ1-2, with 7 positions matching TRBD1. CDR1 is SGHRS, CDR2 YFSETQ, per germline. Germline trimming cut 4 bases from V and 3 bases from J; bases unmatched to any gene: 3. The CDR3 is 13 residues long. The chain's CDR3 is CASSEGTDYGYTF. The CDR3 nucleotides read TGCGCCAGCAGCGAGGGGACAGACTATGGCTACACCTTC.

The chain uses TRBV6-5 and TRBJ1-2; D gene unclear. The CDR3 totals 14 residues. In germline, CDR1 is MNHEY, CDR2 SVGAGI. V lost 6 bases to trimming and J lost 3 bases, with 14 bases between them. The CDR3 coding sequence is TGTGCCAGCAGAGAGACTCCGGTGGACTATGGCTACACCTTC. Translating it yields CASRETPVDYGYTF.

The rearrangement joins TRBV5-4 to TRBJ2-7, with D tentatively TRBD1 (5 bases). Germline V lookup: CDR1 SGHNT, CDR2 YYREEE (reference sequence). The CDR3 runs 16 residues. V lost 0 bases and J 5 bases, leaving 18 bases between the germline ends. The chain's CDR3 is CASSLGSSGLLNEQYF. The CDR3 bases are TGTGCCAGCAGCTTGGGTTCCTCAGGGTTGTTAAACGAGCAGTACTTC.

The chain recombines TRBV10-3 with TRBJ1-2; 8 nucleotides match TRBD1. CDR3 size: 14 residues. The ends lost 4 bases at V and 7 bases at J; junction bases unmatched: 8. Germline CDR1 ENHRY, CDR2 SYGVKD. As DNA, the CDR3 is TGTGCCATCAGTGGCGCAGGGGGCGAAGGTGGCTACACCTTC. Translation: CAISGAGGEGGYTF.